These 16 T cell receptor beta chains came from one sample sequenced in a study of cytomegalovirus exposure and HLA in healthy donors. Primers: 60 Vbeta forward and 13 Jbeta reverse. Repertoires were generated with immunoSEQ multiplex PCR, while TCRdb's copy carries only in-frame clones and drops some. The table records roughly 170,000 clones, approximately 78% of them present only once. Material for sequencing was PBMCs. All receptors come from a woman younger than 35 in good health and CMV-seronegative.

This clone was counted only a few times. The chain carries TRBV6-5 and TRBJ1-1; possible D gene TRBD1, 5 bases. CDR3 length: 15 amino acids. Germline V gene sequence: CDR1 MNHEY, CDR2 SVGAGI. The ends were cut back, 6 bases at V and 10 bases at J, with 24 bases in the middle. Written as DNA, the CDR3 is TGTGCCAGCAGGCCCGGGGGGGATATGGGGATGAGAGCTTTCTTT. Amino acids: CASRPGGDMGMRAFF.

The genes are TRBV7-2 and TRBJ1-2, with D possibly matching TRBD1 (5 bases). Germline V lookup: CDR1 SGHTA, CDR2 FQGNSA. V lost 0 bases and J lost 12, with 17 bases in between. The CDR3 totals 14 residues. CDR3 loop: CASSLAGRGVENTF. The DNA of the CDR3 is TGTGCCAGCAGCTTAGCAGGAAGGGGCGTAGAGAACACCTTC.

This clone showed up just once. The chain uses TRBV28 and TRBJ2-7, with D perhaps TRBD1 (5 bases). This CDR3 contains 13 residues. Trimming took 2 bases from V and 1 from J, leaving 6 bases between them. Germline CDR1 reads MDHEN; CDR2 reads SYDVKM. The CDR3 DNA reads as TGTGCCAGCAGTTTAACAGGTTCCTACGAGCAGTACTTC. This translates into CASSLTGSYEQYF.

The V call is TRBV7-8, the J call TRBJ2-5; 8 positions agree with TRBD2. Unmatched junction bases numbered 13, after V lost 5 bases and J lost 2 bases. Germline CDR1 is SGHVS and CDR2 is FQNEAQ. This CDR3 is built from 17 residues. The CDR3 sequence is CASSRPKKTSGQETQYF. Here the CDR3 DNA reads TGTGCCAGCAGCCGACCGAAAAAAACTAGCGGACAAGAGACCCAGTACTTC.

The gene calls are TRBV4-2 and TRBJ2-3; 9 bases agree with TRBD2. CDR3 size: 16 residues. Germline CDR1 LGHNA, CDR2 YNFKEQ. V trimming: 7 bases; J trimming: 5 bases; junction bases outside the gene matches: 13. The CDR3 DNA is TGTGCCAGCACCCCTAGCGGGACAGAACTTATAGATACGCAGTATTTT. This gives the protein CASTPSGTELIDTQYF.

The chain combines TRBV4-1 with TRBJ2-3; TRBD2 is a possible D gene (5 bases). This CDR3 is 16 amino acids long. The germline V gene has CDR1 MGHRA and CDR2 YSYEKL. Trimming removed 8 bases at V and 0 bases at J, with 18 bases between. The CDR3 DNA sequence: TGCGCCAGCGGCTGGAACGGGATATCTAGCACAGATACGCAGTATTTT. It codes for CASGWNGISSTDTQYF.

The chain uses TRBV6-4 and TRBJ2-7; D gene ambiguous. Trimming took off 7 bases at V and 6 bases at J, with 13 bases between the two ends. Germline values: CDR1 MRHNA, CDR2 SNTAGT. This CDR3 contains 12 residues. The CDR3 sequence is CASTSPPGEQYF. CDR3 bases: TGTGCCAGCACCTCACCCCCGGGCGAGCAGTACTTC.

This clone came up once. CDR3 nucleotide sequence: TGTGCCAGCAGTGAAACAGGGACCAATCAGCCCCAGCATTTT. Translating it yields CASSETGTNQPQHF. V gene TRBV27 combines with J gene TRBJ1-5, with D possibly being TRBD1 (6 bases). From germline, CDR1 is MNHEY and CDR2 SMNVEV (reference sequence). This CDR3 spans 14 amino acids. Trimming shortened V by 5 bases and J by 3 bases, and 11 bases separated the two germline ends.

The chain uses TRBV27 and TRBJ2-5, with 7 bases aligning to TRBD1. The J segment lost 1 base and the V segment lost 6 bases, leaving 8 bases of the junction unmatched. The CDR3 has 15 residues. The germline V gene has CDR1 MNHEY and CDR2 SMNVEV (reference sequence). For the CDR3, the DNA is TGTGCCAGCAGGCACCGGGACAGACCCCAAGAGACCCAGTACTTC. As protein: CASRHRDRPQETQYF.

The CDR3: CASSWQAYSNQPQHF. As DNA, the CDR3 is TGTGCCAGTAGTTGGCAGGCCTATAGCAATCAGCCCCAGCATTTT. The chain carries TRBV19 and TRBJ1-5, with unresolved D. The CDR3 extends over 15 amino acids. The germline V and J ends were trimmed by 5 bases and 0 bases, with 11 bases remaining between them. Germline V CDR1 and CDR2: LNHDA, SQIVND (reference sequence).

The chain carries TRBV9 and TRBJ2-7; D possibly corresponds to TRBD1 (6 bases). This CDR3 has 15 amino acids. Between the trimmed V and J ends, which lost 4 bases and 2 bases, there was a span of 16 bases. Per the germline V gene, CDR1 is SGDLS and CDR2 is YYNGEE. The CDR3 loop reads CASSRTDSRTYEQYF. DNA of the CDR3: TGTGCCAGCAGCCGAACGGACAGCAGAACCTACGAGCAGTACTTC.

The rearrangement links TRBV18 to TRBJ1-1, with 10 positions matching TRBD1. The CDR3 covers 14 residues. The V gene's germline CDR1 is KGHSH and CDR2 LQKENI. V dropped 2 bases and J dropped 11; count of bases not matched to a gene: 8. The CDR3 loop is CASSPTGTGDSAFF. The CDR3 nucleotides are TGTGCCAGCTCACCAACCGGGACAGGGGATTCGGCTTTCTTT.

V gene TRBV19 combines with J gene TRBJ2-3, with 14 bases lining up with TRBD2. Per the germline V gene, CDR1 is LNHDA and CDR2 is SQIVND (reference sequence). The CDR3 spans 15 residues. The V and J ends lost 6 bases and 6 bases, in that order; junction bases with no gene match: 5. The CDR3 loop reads CASSRTSGGRDTQYF. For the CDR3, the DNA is TGTGCCAGTAGCAGGACTAGCGGGGGGCGGGATACGCAGTATTTT.

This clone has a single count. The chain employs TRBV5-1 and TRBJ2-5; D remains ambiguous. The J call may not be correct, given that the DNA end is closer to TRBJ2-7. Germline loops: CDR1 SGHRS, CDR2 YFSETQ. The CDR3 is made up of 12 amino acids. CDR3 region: CASSLVPYEQYF. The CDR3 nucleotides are TGCGCCAGCAGCTTGGTTCCCTACGAGCAGTACTTC.

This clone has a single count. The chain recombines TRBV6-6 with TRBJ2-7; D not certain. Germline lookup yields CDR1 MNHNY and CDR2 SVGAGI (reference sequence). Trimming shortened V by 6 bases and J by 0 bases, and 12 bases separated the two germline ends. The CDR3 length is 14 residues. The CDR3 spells CASSLLENSYEQYF. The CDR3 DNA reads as TGTGCCAGCAGCCTCCTGGAGAACTCCTACGAGCAGTACTTC.

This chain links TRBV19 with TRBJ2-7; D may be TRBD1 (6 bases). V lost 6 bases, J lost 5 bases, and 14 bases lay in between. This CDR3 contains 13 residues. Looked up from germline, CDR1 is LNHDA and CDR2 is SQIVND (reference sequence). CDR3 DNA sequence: TGTGCCAGTAGGCATACAGGGATCCACGAGCAGTACTTC. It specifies CASRHTGIHEQYF.